These T cell receptor beta chains were read from a single sample in a study of beta chain features in type 1 diabetes. Only in-frame clones appear in the TCRdb table, and some are missing; sequencing was by immunoSEQ multiplex PCR. The table records a few hundred thousand clones, roughly a fifth of them present only once. Sequencing was performed on naive CD4+ T cells from blood. These receptors came from a woman younger than 35 in good health. Both conserved end residues are part of each CDR3. A D gene is named only where the DNA matches it firmly. Part of the rows lack a size; the others show once, few, many or a class for expanded clones.

clone size	J gene	D gene	V gene	CDR3 protein	CDR3 DNA
NA	TRBJ2-5	TRBD2	TRBV30	CAGKVAGGQETQYF	TGTGCCGGCAAGGTAGCGGGAGGGCAAGAGACCCAGTACTTC
NA	TRBJ2-7	TRBD1	TRBV28	CASSLGGTGGNEQYF	TGTGCCAGCAGTTTGGGGGGGACAGGGGGTAACGAGCAGTACTTC
NA	TRBJ2-1	NA	TRBV5-6	CASSLQQLLRDEQFF	TGTGCCAGCAGCTTGCAACAGCTGCTGCGGGATGAGCAGTTCTTC
NA	TRBJ1-1	NA	TRBV14	CASSPAGYTEAFF	TGTGCCAGCAGCCCCGCGGGGTACACTGAAGCTTTCTTT
NA	TRBJ1-1	NA	TRBV20-1	CSPSGRTEAFF	TGCAGTCCGAGCGGTCGGACTGAAGCTTTCTTT
NA	TRBJ1-5	NA	TRBV7-2	CASSLNREGGQPQHF	TGTGCCAGCAGCTTAAACAGGGAGGGGGGACAGCCCCAGCATTTT
few	TRBJ1-4	NA	TRBV30	CAWSVVWGANEKLFF	TGTGCCTGGAGTGTAGTCTGGGGGGCTAATGAAAAACTGTTTTTT
NA	TRBJ2-5	TRBD1	TRBV12-5	CASGTGWGQETQYF	TGTGCTAGTGGCACAGGGTGGGGACAGGAGACCCAGTACTTC
NA	TRBJ2-7	NA	TRBV10-3	CAISDGAAYEQYF	TGTGCCATCAGTGATGGGGCAGCATACGAGCAGTACTTC
NA	TRBJ2-5	TRBD2	TRBV7-2	CASSLAAGALPVTQYF	TGTGCCAGCAGCTTAGCAGCGGGGGCCCTCCCAGTGACCCAGTACTTC
few	TRBJ2-4	NA	TRBV6-5	CASSYGDAGKNIQYF	TGTGCCAGCAGTTACGGGGATGCGGGCAAAAACATTCAGTACTTC
NA	TRBJ2-7	NA	TRBV7-3	CASSPRADSYEQYF	TGTGCCAGCAGCCCACGCGCCGACTCCTACGAGCAGTACTTC
NA	TRBJ2-1	TRBD2	TRBV7-2	CASSSTSGRLNEQFF	TGTGCCAGCAGCTCGACTAGCGGGAGACTCAATGAGCAGTTCTTC
few	TRBJ1-1	NA	TRBV2	CASSGGGRAFF	TGTGCCAGCAGTGGCGGGGGGAGGGCTTTCTTT
once	TRBJ1-3	TRBD1	TRBV5-1	CASSLASGQGNGNTIYF	TGCGCCAGCAGCTTGGCTTCGGGACAGGGTAATGGAAACACCATATATTTT
NA	TRBJ1-1	NA	TRBV2	CASKPRAGPTTEAFF	TGTGCCAGCAAGCCCAGAGCTGGGCCTACCACTGAAGCTTTCTTT
few	TRBJ2-1	NA	TRBV14	CASSRSYRSSYNEQFF	TGTGCCAGCAGCCGCAGTTATCGGAGCTCCTACAATGAGCAGTTCTTC
few	TRBJ2-1	TRBD2	TRBV5-1	CASSLTSGSRNEQFF	TGCGCCAGCAGCTTGACAAGCGGGAGTCGAAATGAGCAGTTCTTC
NA	TRBJ1-5	NA	TRBV18	CASSSSVPRDNQPQHF	TGTGCCAGCTCATCCAGTGTTCCGAGGGACAATCAGCCCCAGCATTTT
few	TRBJ1-3	NA	TRBV9	CASSVGIGEAGNTIYF	TGTGCCAGCAGCGTCGGGATAGGGGAGGCTGGAAACACCATATATTTT